This entry lists 10 T cell receptor beta chains sequenced from one sample in a study of T cell repertoires in cytomegalovirus infection. One entry per CDR3 protein results from TCRdb running MiXCR on the reads. The table has just under 500,000 distinct CDR3 sequences, around 35% seen once. Antigens of these TCRs are unknown. The material sequenced was cultured PBMCs, taken from culture after CMV antigen stimulation. These receptors were taken from a human donor in good health (CMV status not recorded). Some clones in this sample may be carry-over from other donors' samples.

In its sample, this clonotype was seen a few times. The gene calls are TRBV6-2 or TRBV6-3 and TRBJ2-7, with 7 positions matching TRBD1. Looked up from germline, CDR1 is MNHEY and CDR2 is SVGEGT. CDR3 length: 15 residues. V trimming: 0 bases; J trimming: 2 bases; junction bases outside the gene matches: 4. CDR3 nucleotides: TGTGCCAGCAGTTACTCTGGACAGGCGGCCTACGAGCAGTACTTC. Translating gives CASSYSGQAAYEQYF.

The chain recombines TRBV18 with TRBJ1-4, with 7 bases identical to TRBD1. The CDR3 consists of 14 residues. J gave up 5 bases and V 5 bases, and 5 bases lay outside the gene matches. CDR1 is KGHSH and CDR2 is LQKENI in the germline V gene. The CDR3 DNA reads as TGTGCCAGCTCATCGGGACAGAGAAATGAAAAACTGTTTTTT. It encodes CASSSGQRNEKLFF.

This clonotype has more than one count but fewer than ten. This chain uses TRBV12-3 or TRBV12-4 with TRBJ1-2, with TRBD1 matching over 8 bases. J gave up 8 bases and V 2 bases, and 19 bases lay outside the gene matches. This CDR3 has 18 amino acids. DNA of the CDR3: TGTGCCAGCAGTTTATGGTTTTTCAGGGGGCAGCCAACGGGGGGCTACACCTTC. Translating gives CASSLWFFRGQPTGGYTF.

This clonotype showed up just a few times. The chain has TRBV10-3 and TRBJ2-5, with 7 bases lining up with TRBD1. CDR1 and CDR2 from the germline V gene are ENHRY and SYGVKD. The V gene end was trimmed by 4 bases and the J gene end by 1 base; junction bases not matched to a gene: 0. This CDR3 has 13 amino acids. The CDR3: CAISGDSQETQYF. CDR3 nucleotide sequence: TGTGCCATCAGTGGGGACAGCCAAGAGACCCAGTACTTC.

The CDR3: CASKTGRGQETQYF. The CDR3 DNA reads as TGTGCCAGCAAGACAGGGCGAGGTCAAGAGACCCAGTACTTC. The rearrangement joins TRBV5-4 to TRBJ2-5, with 7 nucleotides matching TRBD1. The CDR3 consists of 14 residues. CDR1 is SGHNT, CDR2 YYREEE, per germline (reference sequence). Trimming removed 6 bases from V and 2 bases from J; junction bases left unmatched: 7. Variable domain in full (rest from reference TRBV5-4 and TRBJ2-5): ETGVTQSPTHLIKTRGQQVTLRCSSQSGHNTVSWYQQALGQGPQFIFQYYREEENGRGNFPPRFSGLQFPNYSSELNVNALELDDSALYLCASKTGRGQETQYFGPGTRLLVL.

This clonotype was recorded a few times. V gene TRBV7-2 combines with J gene TRBJ1-4; 7 positions agree with TRBD1. The CDR3 covers 11 residues. The germline gives CDR1 SGHTA, CDR2 FQGNSA. Trimming removed 4 bases from V and 13 bases from J; junction bases left unmatched: 3. The CDR3 region is CASSSGGGLFF. The CDR3 DNA reads as TGTGCCAGCAGCTCAGGGGGGGGACTGTTTTTT. Looking up the rest from reference TRBV7-2 and TRBJ1-4 gives the full variable domain: GAGVSQSPSNKVTEKGKDVELRCDPISGHTALYWYRQSLGQGLEFLIYFQGNSAPDKSGLPSDRFSAERTGGSVSTLTIQRTQQEDSAVYLCASSSGGGLFFGSGTQLSVL.

This clonotype was counted between two and nine times. The chain links TRBV2 to TRBJ1-5, with 9 nucleotides matching TRBD1. Per germline, CDR1 SNHLY and CDR2 FYNNEI. Trimming removed 3 bases from V and 5 bases from J; junction bases left unmatched: 2. The length of the CDR3 is 14 residues. CDR3 region: CASSEGTGYQPQHF. The CDR3 DNA is TGTGCCAGCAGTGAGGGGACAGGGTATCAGCCCCAGCATTTT. Drawing the rest from reference TRBV2 and TRBJ1-5, the complete variable domain is EPEVTQTPSHQVTQMGQEVILRCVPISNHLYFYWYRQILGQKVEFLVSFYNNEISEKSEIFDDQFSVERPDGSNFTLKIRSTKLEDSAMYFCASSEGTGYQPQHFGDGTRLSIL.

This clonotype was counted a few times. This rearrangement joins TRBV28 to TRBJ1-5; no reliable D call. In germline, CDR1 is MDHEN, CDR2 SYDVKM. This CDR3 has 15 residues. Trimming left V 6 bases short and J 4 bases short, with 16 bases between. The CDR3 DNA reads TGTGCCAGCAGCTCTTCTAGGGCCATGAATCAGCCCCAGCATTTT. It specifies CASSSSRAMNQPQHF. The full variable domain, rest sourced from reference TRBV28 and TRBJ1-5, is DVKVTQSSRYLVKRTGEKVFLECVQDMDHENMFWYRQDPGLGLRLIYFSYDVKMKEKGDIPEGYSVSREKKERFSLILESASTNQTSMYLCASSSSRAMNQPQHFGDGTRLSIL.

The CDR3 sequence: CASSFYSLRGNEQFF. The CDR3 bases are TGTGCCAGCAGCTTTTACTCACTAAGGGGCAATGAGCAGTTCTTC. V gene TRBV7-9 combines with J gene TRBJ2-1, with D perhaps TRBD1 (5 bases). V was cut by 3 bases and J by 6 bases, with 15 bases left in between. Per germline, CDR1 SEHNR and CDR2 FQNEAQ (reference sequence). The length of the CDR3 is 15 residues.

This chain links TRBV12-5 with TRBJ2-1, with D perhaps TRBD2 (6 bases). Trimming removed 5 bases at V and 4 bases at J, with 12 bases between. This CDR3 is built from 14 residues. Germline assignment: CDR1 LGHNT and CDR2 FRNRAP. CDR3 coding DNA: TGTGCTAGTGGTACGGGGACTTCGTACAATGAGCAGTTCTTC. It specifies CASGTGTSYNEQFF.